Presented here are 9 T cell receptor beta chains from one specimen sequenced in a study of beta chain features in type 1 diabetes. Broader study findings: TCRB CDR3s were moderately but significantly shorter in Type 1 diabetes patients in all four CD4+ subsets.

Reverse transcribing all isolated RNA meant expressed TCRB transcripts were sequenced. Data came from immunoSEQ multiplex PCR; TCRdb stores just in-frame clones and leaves some out. The table lists about 340,000 clones, about 13% of them singletons. These receptors are not linked to any known antigen. Sequences were obtained from naive CD4+ T cells from blood. The source is a woman younger than 30 with type 1 diabetes.

This clone was recorded a few times. The chain employs TRBV5-5 and TRBJ2-7, with D possibly being TRBD1 (6 bases). Trimming removed 4 bases from V and 2 bases from J, with 13 bases in between. Germline CDR1 is SGHKS and CDR2 is YYEKEE (reference sequence). The CDR3 length is 14 residues. The CDR3 region is CASSTLGQTYEQYF. The CDR3 nucleotides are TGTGCCAGCAGCACCCTCGGACAGACCTACGAGCAGTACTTC.

The chain carries TRBV7-9 and TRBJ2-5, with D tentatively TRBD1 (5 bases). With 5 bases removed from V and 3 bases from J, the gap between germline ends came to 19 bases. The CDR3 sequence is 16 residues long. Germline lookup yields CDR1 SEHNR and CDR2 FQNEAQ (reference sequence). DNA for the CDR3: TGTGCCAGCAGCCCGATTGGCAGGGTGGGGAAAGAGACCCAGTACTTC. Protein sequence: CASSPIGRVGKETQYF. The full variable domain, in which reference TRBV7-9 and TRBJ2-5 provide the parts outside the CDR3, is DTGVSQNPRHKITKRGQNVTFRCDPISEHNRLYWYRQTLGQGPEFLTYFQNEAQLEKSRLLSDRFSAERPKGSFSTLEIQRTEQGDSAMYLCASSPIGRVGKETQYFGPGTRLLVL.

The rearrangement uses TRBV19 and TRBJ1-1, with TRBD1 matching over 10 bases. Germline-derived CDR1 and CDR2 are LNHDA and SQIVND (reference sequence). This CDR3 region has 14 residues. J gave up 2 bases and V 9 bases, and 6 bases lay outside the gene matches. CDR3 protein: CASCRDRGNTEAFF. The CDR3 region has the DNA TGTGCCAGCTGCCGGGACAGGGGAAACACTGAAGCTTTCTTT.

The chain couples TRBV2 to TRBJ2-4; no clear D. Germline lookup yields CDR1 SNHLY and CDR2 FYNNEI. The CDR3 runs to 14 residues. Trimming cost V 8 bases and J 6 bases, with 17 bases left between them. For the CDR3, the DNA is TGTGCCAGCCGGAGTTTGAGAAATACAAACATTCAGTACTTC. Translation: CASRSLRNTNIQYF. The complete variable domain, with remaining parts taken from reference TRBV2 and TRBJ2-4, reads EPEVTQTPSHQVTQMGQEVILRCVPISNHLYFYWYRQILGQKVEFLVSFYNNEISEKSEIFDDQFSVERPDGSNFTLKIRSTKLEDSAMYFCASRSLRNTNIQYFGAGTRLSVL.

The chain employs TRBV9 and TRBJ1-2, with a tentative D call TRBD1 (5 bases). Germline V lookup: CDR1 SGDLS, CDR2 YYNGEE. Trimming stripped 5 bases from V and 4 bases from J, with 18 bases between. The CDR3 is 15 residues long. The CDR3 DNA sequence: TGTGCCAGCAGAACCACGTCAGGGTTTCCCTATGGCTACACCTTC. Translation gives CASRTTSGFPYGYTF.

This clone was seen a handful of times. The J gene is TRBJ1-4, the V gene TRBV18; a possible D gene is TRBD1 (6 bases). Germline-derived CDR1 and CDR2 are KGHSH and LQKENI. V lost 4 bases, J lost 6 bases, and 15 bases lay in between. The CDR3 is 15 amino acids. In DNA form, the CDR3 reads TGTGCCAGCTCACGAAATGCGGGGGCGGATGAAAAACTGTTTTTT. Protein: CASSRNAGADEKLFF.

This clone was detected only a few times. The V call is TRBV15, the J call TRBJ2-2, with 10 bases fitting TRBD1. Germline V gives CDR1 LNHNV, CDR2 YYDKDF (reference sequence). The CDR3 has 16 residues. Unmatched junction bases numbered 10, after V lost 5 bases and J lost 7 bases. The CDR3 DNA is TGTGCCACCAGCGGGGCGGGACAGGGGATAGTCGGGGAGCTGTTTTTT. This codes for CATSGAGQGIVGELFF. Based on the CDR3 plus reference TRBV15 and TRBJ2-2, the full variable domain is DAMVIQNPRYQVTQFGKPVTLSCSQTLNHNVMYWYQQKSSQAPKLLFHYYDKDFNNEADTPDNFQSRRPNTSFCFLDIRSPGLGDTAMYLCATSGAGQGIVGELFFGEGSRLTVL.

The table lists this clone with a few counts. The chain combines TRBV18 with TRBJ2-5; D might be TRBD2 (6 bases). The CDR3 sequence is 14 residues long. Per germline, CDR1 KGHSH and CDR2 LQKENI. Trimming took off 1 base at V and 2 bases at J, with 8 bases between the two ends. The CDR3 sequence: CASSPLRGQETQYF. Written as DNA, the CDR3 is TGTGCCAGCTCACCACTGCGGGGACAAGAGACCCAGTACTTC.

The rearrangement joins TRBV18 to TRBJ2-5, with TRBD1 matching 8 bases. CDR1 is KGHSH and CDR2 is LQKENI in the germline V gene. The CDR3 contains 13 residues. V lost 6 bases to trimming and J lost 4 bases; unmatched junction nucleotides: 4. CDR3: CASSQGTGETQYF. DNA of the CDR3: TGTGCCAGCTCTCAGGGGACAGGAGAGACCCAGTACTTC.